Sequencing of this T cell receptor (beta chain) was carried out in a study of cytomegalovirus exposure and HLA in healthy donors. Broader study findings: The authors later found most CMV-associated TCR beta chains appeared HLA-restricted. A later analysis appeared to link common viral pathogens to several of the most significant clusters.

Vbeta (60) and Jbeta (13) primers were used in the PCR. The assay was immunoSEQ multiplex PCR, and TCRdb's table has in-frame clones only and misses some. Of about 190,000 clones in the sample, around 87% were seen once. Details on this clone: Its antigen is not known.

The receptor's source is a man aged 30 to 39 in good health and CMV-seronegative. The sample taken for sequencing was PBMCs.

CDR3 in DNA: TGTGCCAGCAGCTTAGAAGCCTATCAGCCCCAGCATTTT. Encoded protein: CASSLEAYQPQHF. The chain couples TRBV7-2 to TRBJ1-5; D not resolved. The CDR3 is made up of 13 amino acids. Trimming stripped 1 base from V and 5 bases from J, with 6 bases between. CDR1 is SGHTA and CDR2 is FQGNSA in the germline V gene. Together with reference TRBV7-2 and TRBJ1-5, the CDR3 gives the full variable domain: GAGVSQSPSNKVTEKGKDVELRCDPISGHTALYWYRQSLGQGLEFLIYFQGNSAPDKSGLPSDRFSAERTGGSVSTLTIQRTQQEDSAVYLCASSLEAYQPQHFGDGTRLSIL.